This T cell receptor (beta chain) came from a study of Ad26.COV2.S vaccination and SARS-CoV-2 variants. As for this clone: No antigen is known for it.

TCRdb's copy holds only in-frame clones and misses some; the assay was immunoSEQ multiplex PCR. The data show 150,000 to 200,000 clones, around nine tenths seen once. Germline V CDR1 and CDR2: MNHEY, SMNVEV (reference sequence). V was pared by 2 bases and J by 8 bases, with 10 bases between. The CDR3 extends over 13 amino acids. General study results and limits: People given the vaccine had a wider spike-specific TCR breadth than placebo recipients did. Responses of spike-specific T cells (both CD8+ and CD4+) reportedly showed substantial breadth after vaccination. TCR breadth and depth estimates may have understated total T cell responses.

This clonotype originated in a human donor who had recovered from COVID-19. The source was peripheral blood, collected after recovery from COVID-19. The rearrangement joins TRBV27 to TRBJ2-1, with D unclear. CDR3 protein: CASSLEETDEQFF. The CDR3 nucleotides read TGTGCCAGCAGTTTAGAAGAGACGGATGAGCAGTTCTTC.